The 11 T cell receptor beta chains reported below all come from one sample, sequenced in a study of tumor and adjacent non-tumor tissue in lung cancer. No cell sorting was done before RNA was extracted from the tissue. The library came from three nested PCR rounds adapted from ARM-PCR protocols. TCRdb re-called the multiplex PCR reads with MiXCR, one entry per CDR3 protein. Of over 100,000 distinct CDR3 sequences in the sample, around 80% were seen once. What was sequenced was lung tumor tissue. Receptors were obtained from a woman in her fifties or sixties with non-small cell lung cancer.

With regard to this clonotype: The junction differs from germline at one of its ends, possibly a read error. DNA of the CDR3: TGTGTCAGCAGAAAAGGTACAGGGGGCCGACAGCCCCAGCATTTT. This translates into CVSRKGTGGRQPQHF. The chain links TRBV6-2 or TRBV6-3 to TRBJ1-5; TRBD1 agrees at 9 bases. CDR1 is MNHEY, CDR2 SVGEGT, per germline. The CDR3 totals 15 residues.

The chain carries TRBV28 and TRBJ1-3; D is uncertain. The CDR3 is 15 residues long. Per germline, CDR1 MDHEN and CDR2 SYDVKM. V was shortened by 7 bases and J by 0 bases, with 13 bases between the two germline ends. In DNA, the CDR3 is TGTGCCAGCACTACCACAGCTCCCTCTGGAAACACCATATATTTT. Its translation: CASTTTAPSGNTIYF. Using reference TRBV28 and TRBJ1-3 for the parts outside the CDR3, the full variable domain is DVKVTQSSRYLVKRTGEKVFLECVQDMDHENMFWYRQDPGLGLRLIYFSYDVKMKEKGDIPEGYSVSREKKERFSLILESASTNQTSMYLCASTTTAPSGNTIYFGEGSWLTVV.

Notes on this clonotype: Relative to the germline gene, one junction end is altered; a read error may explain this. The rearrangement links TRBV4-3 to TRBJ2-1, with a tentative D call TRBD2 (5 bases). Germline CDR1 is LGHNA and CDR2 is YSLEER. The CDR3 covers 15 residues. CDR3 loop: CASSQEGSVGNVQFF. CDR3 coding DNA: TGCGCCAGCAGCCAAGAAGGTAGCGTGGGGAATGTGCAGTTCTTC.

With respect to this clonotype: Since no conserved phenylalanine or tryptophan closes the CDR3, a read error is the likely cause. The gene calls are TRBV11-2 and TRBJ2-7, with D unclear. Germline CDR1 reads SGHAT; CDR2 reads FQNNGV. CDR3 length: 10 amino acids. The CDR3 DNA sequence: TGTGCCAGCAACTTATACGGGCAGTACTAC. Amino acids: CASNLYGQYY.

Of note for this clonotype: This likely comes from a read error, as the CDR3 has no conserved phenylalanine or tryptophan at its end. The genes are TRBV11-2 and TRBJ1-6, with 9 bases aligning to TRBD1. Germline V lookup: CDR1 SGHAT, CDR2 FQNNGV. This CDR3 region has 18 residues. The CDR3 region is CASSLARSTGGLHSPLHI. In DNA form, the CDR3 reads TGTGCCAGCAGCTTAGCGCGATCAACAGGGGGCCTTCATTCACCACTCCACATT.

This clonotype was found many times. V and J are TRBV12-3 or TRBV12-4 and TRBJ2-3; TRBD2 matches at 9 bases. V was pared by 3 bases and J by 5 bases, with 3 bases of the junction left unmatched. CDR3 length: 14 residues. DNA of the CDR3: TGTGCCAGCAGTTTCAGCGGGAGGCGAGATACGCAGTATTTT. Amino acid sequence: CASSFSGRRDTQYF.

The V and J genes are TRBV11-2 and TRBJ2-7, with 15 bases that match TRBD2. The germline V gene has CDR1 SGHAT and CDR2 FQNNGV. CDR3 length: 15 residues. This CDR3 reads CVSSYGTSGGYEQYF. Here the CDR3 DNA reads TGTGTCAGTAGTTACGGGACTAGCGGGGGGTACGAGCAGTACTTC.

As for this clonotype: This may be a read error, as it is one base from a much larger clone. The rearrangement uses TRBV6-2 or TRBV6-3 and TRBJ2-1; TRBD1 is a possible D gene (5 bases). This CDR3 comprises 12 residues. In germline, CDR1 is MNHEY, CDR2 SVGEGT. CDR3 region: CASSFRANVQFF. Here the CDR3 DNA reads TGTGCCAGCAGTTTCAGGGCCAATGTGCAGTTCTTC.

This clonotype was seen a single time. A much larger clone differs by one base, so this may be a read error. The chain recombines TRBV6-6 with TRBJ1-1; tentative D call: TRBD1 (5 bases). V was trimmed by 8 bases and J by 3 bases, leaving 13 bases between them. Germline values: CDR1 MNHNY, CDR2 SVGAGI (reference sequence). The CDR3 runs to 13 residues. This CDR3 is CASGPPQDTEAFF. The CDR3, as DNA: TGTGCCAGCGGACCCCCACAGGACACTGAAGCTTTCTTT.

At least ten counts were recorded for this clonotype. The chain carries TRBV14 and TRBJ1-1, with D possibly TRBD1 on 5 matching bases. V was pared by 4 bases and J by 1 base, with 10 bases between. The CDR3 sequence is 14 residues long. Germline V lookup: CDR1 SGHDN, CDR2 FVKESK. As DNA, the CDR3 is TGTGCCAGCAGCCGCCTCGGACAGAACACTGAAGCTTTCTTT. It codes for CASSRLGQNTEAFF.

There are a few counts of this clonotype. The chain carries TRBV7-9 and TRBJ1-5; the match to TRBD1 covers 8 bases. This CDR3 has 16 amino acids. Germline V gene lookup returns CDR1 SEHNR and CDR2 FQNEAQ (reference sequence). The ends lost 5 bases at V and 3 bases at J; junction bases unmatched: 9. The CDR3 coding sequence is TGTGCCAGCAGCCCTCCGACAGGGGAGGACAATCAGCCCCAGCATTTT. This codes for CASSPPTGEDNQPQHF.